This T cell receptor (beta chain) was captured in a study of T cells in Graves' hyperthyroidism and ophthalmopathy. Study-level information: Initial diagnosis, before any treatment, was when peripheral blood was collected.

TCR beta CDR3 regions were amplified from RNA transcripts. The HTBI primer set was used in a first-round RT-PCR of the TCR CDR3. One entry per CDR3 protein results from TCRdb running MiXCR on the multiplex PCR reads. Found here are some 530,000 distinct CDR3 sequences, roughly 23% of them singletons; the top ten hold about 49%. Germline V CDR1 and CDR2: MNHEY, SVGEGT. The CDR3 contains 14 residues. General study points: Ophthalmopathy, as predicted by the model, came a median around 7 months after the prediction. Ophthalmopathy and stable hyperthyroidism were separated by a 13 V-J model.

About this clonotype: Its antigen is undetermined. Mismatch with germline at one junction end may stem from a read error.

Sequencing was done on a sample of blood. This chain joins TRBV6-2 or TRBV6-3 and TRBJ1-1, with TRBD1 matching 7 bases. This receptor was obtained from a woman aged 70-85 years with Graves' ophthalmopathy. The CDR3 bases are TGTGCCAGCAGTAGAGGGGGCACAAACACTGAAGCTCTCTTT. The encoded protein is CASSRGGTNTEALF.